What follows describes a single T cell receptor beta chain. Its matching antigen is unknown. Germline V gene sequence: CDR1 LNHDA, CDR2 SQIVND (reference sequence). With 3 bases removed from V and 4 bases from J, the gap between germline ends came to 6 bases. This CDR3 has 13 residues. The sample belongs to a study of OX40 agonist ivuxolimab in advanced cancers. General study results and limits: Researchers report that CD8+ T cells had, on average, more expanded clones than CD4+.

Only in-frame clones appear in the TCRdb table, and some are missing; sequencing was by immunoSEQ multiplex PCR. The sample contains around 14,000 clones, roughly 77% of which appear only once. The sequencing used CD4+ or CD8+ T cells sorted from blood, collected in a trial of the OX40 agonist ivuxolimab. The gene calls are TRBV19 and TRBJ2-2; D may be TRBD2 (5 bases). The TCR was taken from an adult with an advanced solid tumor such as melanoma, head and neck, liver or kidney cancer. The CDR3 nucleotides read TGTGCCAGTAGTATTGCGGGCACCGGGGAGCTGTTTTTT. Translated: CASSIAGTGELFF.